These 19 T cell receptor beta chains came from one sample sequenced in a study of T cell responses to AZD1222 COVID-19 vaccine. The data were produced by immunoSEQ multiplex PCR, yet TCRdb's version contains in-frame clones alone and is incomplete. The sample records about 110,000 clones, 65% to 85% being singletons. This specimen was peripheral blood, taken on day 0 of AZD1222 vaccination. These TCRs come from an adult in good health.

The chain is built from TRBV18 and TRBJ2-6, with D unresolved. Trimming shortened V by 5 bases and J by 0 bases, and 14 bases separated the two germline ends. The CDR3 runs 17 residues. The germline V gene encodes CDR1 KGHSH and CDR2 LQKENI. The CDR3 sequence is CASSSLSGVSGANVLTF. The DNA for the CDR3 is TGTGCCAGCTCATCGCTTTCAGGCGTCTCTGGGGCCAACGTCCTGACTTTC.

The J gene is TRBJ1-5, the V gene TRBV19; 7 bases align to TRBD1. The germline gives CDR1 LNHDA, CDR2 SQIVND (reference sequence). Germline trimming cut 6 bases from V and 7 bases from J; bases unmatched to any gene: 12. The CDR3 consists of 15 residues. This CDR3 reads CASSNTGDGRQPQHF. CDR3 bases: TGTGCCAGTAGCAACACAGGGGATGGGCGCCAGCCCCAGCATTTT.

This clone has a handful of counts. The genes are TRBV2 and TRBJ2-3, with D perhaps TRBD1 (5 bases). The CDR3 loop spans 15 amino acids. Trimming stripped 2 bases from V and 0 bases from J, with 9 bases between. Germline V gives CDR1 SNHLY, CDR2 FYNNEI. The CDR3 spells CASSERQSSTDTQYF. CDR3 nucleotides: TGTGCCAGCAGTGAAAGACAGTCTAGCACAGATACGCAGTATTTT.

This clone was seen more than once but under ten times. The chain couples TRBV27 to TRBJ2-7; no clear D. The CDR3 runs to 13 residues. V lost 0 bases and J lost 4, with 7 bases in between. The germline CDR1 and CDR2 sequences are MNHEY and SMNVEV (reference sequence). The CDR3 nucleotides are TGTGCCAGCAGTTTATCGCAACAGTACGAGCAGTACTTC. It yields the protein CASSLSQQYEQYF.

The V and J genes are TRBV7-2 and TRBJ2-3; TRBD2 matches 12 bases. V shed 6 bases and J 9 bases; nucleotides not matched to a gene: 10. CDR1 is SGHTA and CDR2 is FQGNSA in the germline V gene. The CDR3 runs 15 residues. The CDR3 sequence: CASSNRLAGDRTQYF. In DNA form, the CDR3 reads TGTGCCAGCAGTAACCGACTAGCGGGAGACAGGACGCAGTATTTT.

This chain joins TRBV3-1 (or the pseudogene TRBV3-2) and TRBJ1-4; D is perhaps TRBD1 (5 bases). The V gene lost 3 bases and the J gene lost 6 bases, with 5 bases spanning the gap. This CDR3 contains 12 residues. CDR1 and CDR2 from the germline V gene are LGHDT and YNNKEL (reference sequence). As DNA, the CDR3 is TGTGCCAGCAGCCACAGGGATGAAAAACTGTTTTTT. It codes for CASSHRDEKLFF.

The chain combines TRBV7-9 with TRBJ1-2; D unclear. V was clipped by 7 bases and J by 8 bases, with 14 bases between them. The CDR3 sequence is 12 residues long. Germline loops: CDR1 SEHNR, CDR2 FQNEAQ (reference sequence). The CDR3 protein is CASTPGLEGYTF. CDR3 DNA sequence: TGTGCCAGCACCCCAGGCCTTGAGGGCTACACCTTC.

The rearrangement joins TRBV3-1 (or the pseudogene TRBV3-2) to TRBJ2-7; TRBD2 matches 14 bases. The junction had 20 bases not matched to a gene; V was cut back by 1 base and J by 3 bases. Germline V CDR1 and CDR2: LGHDT, YNNKEL (reference sequence). The CDR3 is 22 amino acids. The CDR3 spells CASSQAQPGTSGRNSSVYEQYF. The CDR3 DNA reads TGTGCCAGCAGCCAAGCACAACCCGGGACTAGCGGGAGAAATTCGTCGGTCTACGAGCAGTACTTC.

V usage is TRBV28 and J usage is TRBJ2-7, with 9 bases fitting TRBD1. The CDR3 runs 15 residues. Germline CDR1 and CDR2: MDHEN and SYDVKM. Trimming took 6 bases from V and 6 from J; bases not matched to a gene: 12. The CDR3 reads CASSVPGQGRSEQYF. The CDR3 DNA follows: TGTGCCAGCAGCGTACCGGGACAGGGTAGGAGCGAGCAGTACTTC.

The DNA of the CDR3 is TGTGCCAGCAGCCAGTCCGACAGGATCAACACTGAAGCTTTCTTT. Amino acids: CASSQSDRINTEAFF. The chain combines TRBV3-1 (or the pseudogene TRBV3-2) with TRBJ1-1; D might be TRBD1 (6 bases). Trimming removed 3 bases from V and 2 bases from J, with 13 bases in between. Germline V gives CDR1 LGHDT, CDR2 YNNKEL (reference sequence). CDR3 length equals 15 residues.

This sequence joins TRBV9 and TRBJ1-5, with a possible D match to TRBD1 (5 bases). From germline, CDR1 is SGDLS and CDR2 YYNGEE. Trimming pared 3 bases from V and 4 bases from J, leaving 11 bases between. This CDR3 spans 14 amino acids. Here the CDR3 reads CASSAWGGNQPQHF. CDR3 nucleotide sequence: TGTGCCAGCAGCGCTTGGGGGGGGAATCAGCCCCAGCATTTT.

The chain is built from TRBV29-1 and TRBJ2-5, with D unclear. Per germline, CDR1 SQVTM and CDR2 ANQGSEA. Between the trimmed V and J ends, which lost 5 bases and 0 bases, there was a span of 7 bases. The CDR3 totals 12 residues. The DNA of the CDR3 is TGCAGCGTTTCTCGGGACCAAGAGACCCAGTACTTC. The encoded protein is CSVSRDQETQYF. The variable domain in full, completed from reference TRBV29-1 and TRBJ2-5, reads SAVISQKPSRDICQRGTSLTIQCQVDSQVTMMFWYRQQPGQSLTLIATANQGSEATYESGFVIDKFPISRPNLTFSTLTVSNMSPEDSSIYLCSVSRDQETQYFGPGTRLLVL.

V gene TRBV7-2 combines with J gene TRBJ2-6; 9 nucleotides line up with TRBD2. Germline V lookup: CDR1 SGHTA, CDR2 FQGNSA. V was pared by 4 bases and J by 1 base, with 8 bases of the junction left unmatched. The CDR3 runs to 18 residues. In DNA, the CDR3 is TGTGCCAGCAGCTCCCTGGGACTAGCATGGTCTGGGGCCAACGTCCTGACTTTC. The encoded protein is CASSSLGLAWSGANVLTF.

The chain carries TRBV12-3 or TRBV12-4 and TRBJ1-3, with a weak D call TRBD1 (5 bases). V gave up 5 bases and J gave up 7 bases, with 9 bases separating them. The CDR3 is 12 residues long. The CDR3 DNA is TGTGCCAGCAGTAAGACAGTTAACACCATATATTTT. Its translation is CASSKTVNTIYF.

V usage is TRBV27 and J usage is TRBJ1-4; D unresolved. Germline V lookup: CDR1 MNHEY, CDR2 SMNVEV (reference sequence). This CDR3 region has 17 residues. The ends were cut back, 3 bases at V and 0 bases at J, with 14 bases in the middle. The CDR3 DNA reads TGTGCCAGCAGTTTGGCGACTTACGGTGCAACTAATGAAAAACTGTTTTTT. Translated: CASSLATYGATNEKLFF.

This clone has a handful of counts. The chain uses TRBV5-1 and TRBJ2-5, with 14 bases lining up with TRBD2. The germline gives CDR1 SGHRS, CDR2 YFSETQ. The junction had 1 base not matched to a gene; V was cut back by 3 bases and J by 3 bases. This CDR3 is built from 15 residues. This CDR3 reads CASSSTSGGEETQYF. Written as DNA, the CDR3 is TGCGCCAGCAGCTCGACTAGCGGGGGGGAAGAGACCCAGTACTTC.

The V call is TRBV7-2, the J call TRBJ1-6, with D tentatively TRBD1 (6 bases). CDR3 length: 16 amino acids. Germline CDR1 reads SGHTA; CDR2 reads FQGNSA. The V end lost 3 bases, the J end lost 0 bases, and 9 bases lay between the germline ends. CDR3 nucleotides: TGTGCCAGCAGCTTGGACAGCACCTCCTATAATTCACCCCTCCACTTT. Its translation: CASSLDSTSYNSPLHF.

This clone was picked up one time. CDR3 sequence: CASSQGFQGVSIQPQHF. CDR3 sequence (DNA): TGCGCCAGCAGCCAAGGTTTCCAGGGAGTATCCATTCAGCCCCAGCATTTT. The V and J genes are TRBV4-1 and TRBJ1-5, with D maybe TRBD1 (5 bases). V was cut by 1 base and J by 6 bases, with 19 bases left in between. CDR1 is MGHRA and CDR2 is YSYEKL in the germline V gene. CDR3 length equals 17 residues.

The chain recombines TRBV3-1 (or the pseudogene TRBV3-2) with TRBJ1-1; D unclear. Between the trimmed V and J ends, which lost 3 bases and 5 bases, there was a span of 13 bases. The V gene's germline CDR1 is LGHDT and CDR2 YNNKEL (reference sequence). The CDR3 length is 14 residues. For the CDR3, the DNA is TGTGCCAGCAGCCAGAAGTCTCCGAGGACTGAAGCTTTCTTT. Encoded protein: CASSQKSPRTEAFF.